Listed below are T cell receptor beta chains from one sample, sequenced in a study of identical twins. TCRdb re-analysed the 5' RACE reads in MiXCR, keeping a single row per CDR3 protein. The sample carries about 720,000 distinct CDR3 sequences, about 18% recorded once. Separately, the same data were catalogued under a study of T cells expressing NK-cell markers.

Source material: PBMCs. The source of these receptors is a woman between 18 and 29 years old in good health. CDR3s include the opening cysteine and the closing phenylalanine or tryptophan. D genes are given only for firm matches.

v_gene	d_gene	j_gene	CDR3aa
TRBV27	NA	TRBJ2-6	CASSLSGGSSGANVLTF
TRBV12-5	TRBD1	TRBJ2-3	CASGPGTGTDTQYF
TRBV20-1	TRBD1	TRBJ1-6	CSARQGAYESPLHF
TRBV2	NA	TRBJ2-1	CASRLGRVYNEQFF
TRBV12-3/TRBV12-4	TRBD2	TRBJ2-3	CASSTVAGGPNTQYF
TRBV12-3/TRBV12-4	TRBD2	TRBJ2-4	CALASGSSKNIQYF
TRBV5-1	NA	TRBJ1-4	CASSPGLGVEKLFF
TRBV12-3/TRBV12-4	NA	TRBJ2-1	CASSGTRNEQFF
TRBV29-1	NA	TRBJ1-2	CSGSTGSGYTF
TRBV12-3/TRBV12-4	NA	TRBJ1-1	CASSLDSKNTEAFF
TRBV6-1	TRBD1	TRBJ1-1	CASSGRGAGGTEAFF
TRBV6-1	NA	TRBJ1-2	CASSGASNYGYTF
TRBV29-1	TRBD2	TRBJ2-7	CSVGRVAGSPYEQYF
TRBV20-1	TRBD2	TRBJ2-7	CSARESGTHEQYF
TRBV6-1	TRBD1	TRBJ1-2	CASSPTGRGNYGYTF
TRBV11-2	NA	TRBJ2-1	CASRVGKQIYNEQFF
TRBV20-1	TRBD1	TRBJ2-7	CSAEGAGDGYEQYF
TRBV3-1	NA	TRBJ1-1	CASSLDRRVGGTEAFF
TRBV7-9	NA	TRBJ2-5	CASDSVGYQETQYF
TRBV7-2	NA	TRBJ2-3	CASSLIPLTGTDTQYF
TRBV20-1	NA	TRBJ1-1	CSAVQGITEAFF
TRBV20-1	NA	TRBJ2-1	CSATPRGSSYNEQFF
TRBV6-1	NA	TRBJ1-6	CASSNEGNSPLHF
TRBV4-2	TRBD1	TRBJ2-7	CASSPKADREVYEQYF
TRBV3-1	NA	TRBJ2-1	CASSQGKYSVFF
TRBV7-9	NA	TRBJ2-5	CASTLSGRETQYF